This T cell receptor beta chain is from a study of blood T cell repertoires in COVID-19. In the study overall: From the United States, Italy and Spain came samples of acute and convalescent COVID-19. Sample material is recorded as cDNA or gDNA derived from T cells, B-cell-depleted T cells, or PBMCs.

Seattle cases were enrolled at active infection and followed longitudinally. Repertoires were generated with immunoSEQ multiplex PCR, while TCRdb's copy carries only in-frame clones and drops some. The sample holds over 150,000 clones, approximately 80% seen once. The table lists this clone with a few counts. Trimming took 7 bases from V and 1 from J, leaving 12 bases between them. The CDR3 sequence is 13 residues long. The germline CDR1 and CDR2 sequences are SQVTM and ANQGSEA. The sequenced sample consisted of peripheral blood. The clonotype was recovered from a woman at least 80 years old with COVID-19, enrolled during active disease. The V and J genes are TRBV29-1 and TRBJ2-3; D may be TRBD1 (5 bases). For the CDR3, the DNA is TGCAGCGCCGGTGACAGACGCACAGATACGCAGTATTTT. This sequence encodes CSAGDRRTDTQYF.